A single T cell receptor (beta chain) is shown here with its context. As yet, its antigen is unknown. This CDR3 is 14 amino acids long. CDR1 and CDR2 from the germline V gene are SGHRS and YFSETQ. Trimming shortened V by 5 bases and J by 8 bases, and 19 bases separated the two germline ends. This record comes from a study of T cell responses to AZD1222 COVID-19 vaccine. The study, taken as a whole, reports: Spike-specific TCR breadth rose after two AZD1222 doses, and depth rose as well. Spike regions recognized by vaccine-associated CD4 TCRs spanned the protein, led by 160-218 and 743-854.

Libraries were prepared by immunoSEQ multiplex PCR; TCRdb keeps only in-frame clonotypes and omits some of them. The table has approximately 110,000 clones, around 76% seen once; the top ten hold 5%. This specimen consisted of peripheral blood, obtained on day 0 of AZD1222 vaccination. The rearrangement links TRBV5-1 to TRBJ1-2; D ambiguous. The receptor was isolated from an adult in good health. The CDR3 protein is CASRMTQPSKGYTF. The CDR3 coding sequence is TGCGCCAGCAGAATGACACAGCCCTCCAAAGGCTACACCTTC.